This T cell receptor (beta chain) was captured by sequencing in a study of blood T cell repertoires in COVID-19 (dated by TCRdb to the early 2020s). With respect to the entire study: Samples from collaborators originated in the United States, Italy and Spain and spanned both the acute and convalescent phases of COVID-19. Where available, HLA class I and class II types were obtained from metadata supplied by the sample provider rather than from assay-based typing. The samples were drawn from the first 160 participants of the ongoing ImmuneRACE study and from 1,254 subjects provided by 6 global collaborators. A freely available public database, intended as a resource for researchers studying the immune response to SARS-CoV-2, is where the repertoires were released. Nearly every sample came with metadata listing a de-identified subject ID, COVID-19 status, age in years and sex. The prospective study material was composed of cDNA or gDNA derived from T cells, B-cell-depleted T cells, or PBMCs. Deeply sampled blood TCRbeta repertoires from subjects exposed to, actively infected with, or recovered from COVID-19 were included in the dataset. Results the study describes overall, beyond this receptor: The quantity of clinical and demographic metadata differed by source and by participant and was supplied without curation.

The CDR3 runs 14 amino acids, cysteine and phenylalanine included. Solely the CDR3 DNA is kept, with 42 bases framed from the first base. Relative to germline, V is 5 bases shorter and J is 0 bases shorter, with 10 bases between their ends. The germline V gene specifies SGHTA as CDR1 and FQGTGA as CDR2. TCRbeta CDR3 regions were amplified from genomic DNA using the immunoSEQ Assay, a bias-controlled multiplex PCR. As for the original processing: Nucleated cell counts per sample were estimated from amplification of reference gene primers within the assay. To quantify the absolute abundance of each unique TCRbeta CDR3 rearrangement, sequence reads were collapsed and filtered. For each sample, productive Simpson clonality was calculated by taking the square root of Simpson's diversity index across productive rearrangements. TCRdb's version of the immuneACCESS table is confined to in-frame rearrangements and falls short of the full clone set. An unresolved V gene accounts for under half of the shortfall where checked; the remainder is of unknown origin. D and trimming were read from the DNA, whereas the V and J calls and clone size are those reported in that table. The sample table holds around 99,000 clones, of which about 90% were seen once. Roughly 4.9% of the sample is taken by the ten largest.

Whole blood was collected in K2EDTA tubes by collaborating institutions according to the institutions' own protocols. Collaborator samples were shipped for TCRbeta analysis as frozen whole blood, isolated PBMCs, or DNA extracted from either sample type. As concerns this clone: The target of this receptor is not known. No qualities accompany the bases; no much larger clone lies one base away.

Sequencing was carried out using peripheral blood. The receptor's source is a man between 40 and 49 years old with active or convalescent COVID-19. Here the chain combines TRBV7-3 and TRBJ1-1, and the D gene may be TRBD1, 6 bases matching. The CDR3 is CASSPQGLNTEAFF. At the DNA level, the sequence is TGTGCCAGCAGCCCCCAGGGGCTGAACACTGAAGCTTTCTTT.